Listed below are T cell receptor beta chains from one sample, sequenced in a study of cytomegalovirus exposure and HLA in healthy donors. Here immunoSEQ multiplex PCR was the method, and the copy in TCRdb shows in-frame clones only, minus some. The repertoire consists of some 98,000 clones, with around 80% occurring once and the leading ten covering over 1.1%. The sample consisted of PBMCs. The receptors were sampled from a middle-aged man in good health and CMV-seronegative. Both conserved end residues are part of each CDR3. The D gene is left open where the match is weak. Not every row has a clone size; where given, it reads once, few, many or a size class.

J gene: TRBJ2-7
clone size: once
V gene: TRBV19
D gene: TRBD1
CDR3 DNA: TGTGCCAGTAGCGGACAGGGATACGAGCAGTACTTC
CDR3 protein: CASSGQGYEQYF

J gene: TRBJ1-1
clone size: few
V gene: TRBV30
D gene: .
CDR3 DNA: TGTGCCTGGAGTACCAGGAAGAACACTGAAGCTTTCTTT
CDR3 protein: CAWSTRKNTEAFF

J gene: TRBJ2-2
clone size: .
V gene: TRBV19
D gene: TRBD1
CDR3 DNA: TGTGCCAGTAGCCGAGACAGGGGGATCACCGGGGAGCTGTTTTTT
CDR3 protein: CASSRDRGITGELFF

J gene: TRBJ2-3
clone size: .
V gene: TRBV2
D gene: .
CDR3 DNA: TGTGCCAGCAGTGCGATAATGACACCTTACACAGATACGCAGTATTTT
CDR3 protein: CASSAIMTPYTDTQYF

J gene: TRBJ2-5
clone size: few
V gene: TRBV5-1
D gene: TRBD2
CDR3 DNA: TGCGCCAGCAGCAACCCCAGCGGGGGTGAGACCCAGTACTTC
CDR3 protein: CASSNPSGGETQYF

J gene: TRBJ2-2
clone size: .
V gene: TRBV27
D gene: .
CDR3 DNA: TGTGCCAGCAGTCCCAGGGGCGCCGGGGAGCTGTTTTTT
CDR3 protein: CASSPRGAGELFF

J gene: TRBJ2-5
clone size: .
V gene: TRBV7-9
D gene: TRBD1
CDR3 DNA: TGTGCCAGCAGCCGGGCCGGGACAGGGGGCGAGGGGCAAGAGACCCAGTACTTC
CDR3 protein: CASSRAGTGGEGQETQYF

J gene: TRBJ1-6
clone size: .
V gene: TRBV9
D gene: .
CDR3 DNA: TGTGCCAGCAGCGCCGGAGGGAATTCACCCCTCCACTTT
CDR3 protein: CASSAGGNSPLHF

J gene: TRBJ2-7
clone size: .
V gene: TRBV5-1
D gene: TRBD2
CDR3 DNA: TGCGCCAGCAGCTTGAATTTTGGGACTAGCGTCTCCTACGAGCAGTACTTC
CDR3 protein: CASSLNFGTSVSYEQYF

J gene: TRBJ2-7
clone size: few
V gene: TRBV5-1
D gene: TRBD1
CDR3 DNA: TGCGCCAGCAGCCCCGGGGACAGGGATTTTTCCTACGAGCAGTACTTC
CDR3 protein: CASSPGDRDFSYEQYF

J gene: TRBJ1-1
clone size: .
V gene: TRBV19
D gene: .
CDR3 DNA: TGTGCCAGTACCGAGCGGGGGCGGAACACTGAAGCTTTCTTT
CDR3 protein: CASTERGRNTEAFF

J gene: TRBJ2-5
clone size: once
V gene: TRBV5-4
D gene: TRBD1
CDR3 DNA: TGTGCCAGCAGCCTAGGACAGGGTCATCACCAAGAGACCCAGTACTTC
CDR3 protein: CASSLGQGHHQETQYF

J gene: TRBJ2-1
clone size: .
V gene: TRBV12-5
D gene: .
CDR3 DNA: TGTGCTAGTGGTTGGTTCCCCGGTGAGCAGTTCTTC
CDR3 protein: CASGWFPGEQFF

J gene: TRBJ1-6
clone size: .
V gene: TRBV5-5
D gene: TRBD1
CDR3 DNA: TGTGCCAGCAGCTTGATGAGGGACAGGGTTTCACCCCTCCACTTT
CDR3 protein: CASSLMRDRVSPLHF

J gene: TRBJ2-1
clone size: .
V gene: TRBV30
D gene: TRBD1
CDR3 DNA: TGTGCCTGGGACGACAGGGGGCTATACAATGAGCAGTTCTTC
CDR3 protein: CAWDDRGLYNEQFF

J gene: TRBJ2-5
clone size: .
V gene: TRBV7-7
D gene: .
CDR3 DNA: TGTGCCAGCAGCTCGGGACTGAAAAAAGAGACCCAGTACTTC
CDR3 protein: CASSSGLKKETQYF

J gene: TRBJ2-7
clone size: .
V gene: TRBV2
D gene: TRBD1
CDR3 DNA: TGTGCCAGCAGTGCGGACAGGAGGTACGAGCAGTACTTC
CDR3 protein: CASSADRRYEQYF

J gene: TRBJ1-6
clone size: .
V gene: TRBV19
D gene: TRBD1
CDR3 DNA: TGTGCCAGCCAGACAGGGACTTTTTCACCCCTCCACTTT
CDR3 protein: CASQTGTFSPLHF

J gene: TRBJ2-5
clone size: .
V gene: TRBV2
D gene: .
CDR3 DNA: TGTGCCAGCAATCCACTATGGGAGGAGACCCAGTACTTC
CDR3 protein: CASNPLWEETQYF

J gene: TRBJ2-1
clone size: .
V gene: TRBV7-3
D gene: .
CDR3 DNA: TGTGCCAGCAGCTTCGGGTTCCGCGCTCCCTACAATGAGCAGTTCTTC
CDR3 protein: CASSFGFRAPYNEQFF

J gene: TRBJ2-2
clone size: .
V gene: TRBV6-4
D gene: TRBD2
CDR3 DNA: TGTGCCAGCAGCCCGGCGGGGGGCGGCACCGGGGAGCTGTTTTTT
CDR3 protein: CASSPAGGGTGELFF

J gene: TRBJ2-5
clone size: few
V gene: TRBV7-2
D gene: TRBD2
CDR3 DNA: TGTGCCAGCAGCAAGATTGGACTAGAAGAAGAGACCCAGTACTTC
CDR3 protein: CASSKIGLEEETQYF